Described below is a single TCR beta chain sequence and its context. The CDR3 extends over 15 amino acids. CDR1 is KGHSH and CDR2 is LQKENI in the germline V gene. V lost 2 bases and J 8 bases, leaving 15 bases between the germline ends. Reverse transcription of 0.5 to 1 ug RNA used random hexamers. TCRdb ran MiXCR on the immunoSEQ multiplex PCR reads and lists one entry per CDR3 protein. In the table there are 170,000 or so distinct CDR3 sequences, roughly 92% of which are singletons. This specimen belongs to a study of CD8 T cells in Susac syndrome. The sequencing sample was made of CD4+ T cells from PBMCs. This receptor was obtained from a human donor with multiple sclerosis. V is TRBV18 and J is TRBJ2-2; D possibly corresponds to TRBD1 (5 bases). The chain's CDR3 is CASSPESSAGGELFF. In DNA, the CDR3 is TGTGCCAGCTCACCAGAGTCCAGCGCAGGGGGGGAGCTGTTTTTT. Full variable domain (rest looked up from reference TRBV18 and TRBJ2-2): NAGVMQNPRHLVRRRGQEARLRCSPMKGHSHVYWYRQLPEEGLKFMVYLQKENIIDESGMPKERFSAEFPKEGPSILRIQQVVRGDSAAYFCASSPESSAGGELFFGEGSRLTVL.